The present TCR beta chain was sequenced within a study of OX40 agonist ivuxolimab in advanced cancers. Study in general: Patients were dosed intravenously with ivuxolimab at 0.01 to 10 mg/kg every 2 weeks. Cohort: more than 75% men, mean age approximately 60, aged roughly 23 to 79.

Turning to this clone: The antigen is not known.

Study results and caveats: Near-lowest levels of clonal expansion characterized partial responders at 0.1-3.0 mg/kg.

Trimming cost V 4 bases and J 5 bases, with 18 bases left between them. CDR3 size: 15 residues. The germline V gene encodes CDR1 SGHTA and CDR2 FQGNSA. Repertoires were generated with immunoSEQ multiplex PCR, while TCRdb's copy carries only in-frame clones and drops some. The data contain about 96,000 clones, about four fifths of them singletons. The chain is built from TRBV7-2 and TRBJ2-7; D is perhaps TRBD2 (6 bases). The receptor comes from an adult with an advanced solid tumor such as melanoma, head and neck, liver or kidney cancer. The sequenced sample was CD4+ or CD8+ T cells sorted from blood, obtained in a trial of the OX40 agonist ivuxolimab. Here the CDR3 reads CASSSPSWGVHEQYF. In DNA form, the CDR3 reads TGTGCCAGCAGCTCACCCTCGTGGGGGGTCCACGAGCAGTACTTC.